The sequence of this T cell receptor beta chain was determined in a study of T cell repertoires in cytomegalovirus infection. TCRdb ran MiXCR on the reads and lists one entry per CDR3 protein. The sample includes about 900,000 distinct CDR3 sequences, around 32% seen only once; the top ten take around 15%. The CDR3 is 15 amino acids. Germline V gene data show CDR1 as SQVTM and CDR2 as ANQGSEA. The V gene end was trimmed by 1 base and the J gene end by 3 bases; junction bases not matched to a gene: 7. Details on this clonotype: As yet, its antigen is unknown.

Source: cultured CD8+ T cells from PBMCs, taken from culture after CMV antigen stimulation. This receptor was identified in a human donor in good health (CMV status not recorded). Some clones in this sample may be carry-over from other donors' samples. This chain connects TRBV29-1 to TRBJ2-7; 9 positions match TRBD2. The CDR3: CSVEGSSGDGYEQYF. The CDR3 region has the DNA TGCAGCGTTGAAGGGTCTAGCGGGGACGGCTACGAGCAGTACTTC.